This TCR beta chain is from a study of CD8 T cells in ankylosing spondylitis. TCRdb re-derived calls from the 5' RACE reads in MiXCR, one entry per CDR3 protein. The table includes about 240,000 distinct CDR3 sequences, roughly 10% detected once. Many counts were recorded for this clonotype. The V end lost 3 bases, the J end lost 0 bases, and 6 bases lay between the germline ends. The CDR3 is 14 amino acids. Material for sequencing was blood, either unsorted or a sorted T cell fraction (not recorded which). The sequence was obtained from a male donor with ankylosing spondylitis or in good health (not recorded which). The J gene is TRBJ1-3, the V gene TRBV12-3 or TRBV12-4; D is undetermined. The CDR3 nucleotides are TGTGCCAGCAGTTTGGCTAGCTCTGGAAACACCATATATTTT. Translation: CASSLASSGNTIYF.